What follows is one T cell receptor beta chain and its context. In this sample, this clone turned up a few times. Its antigen specificity is not known. One base away there is no much larger clone; base qualities are not given. Reading the label with the study, this specimen's treatment or condition is: high-dose cyclophosphamide on days +3 and +4 as single-agent GVHD prophylaxis. Busulfan and fludarabine conditioning, a related or unrelated marrow graft, and cyclophosphamide on days +3 and +4 were given to PTCy patients. PTCy-treated patients were drawn from a prospective multi-institutional clinical trial. Peripheral blood and bone marrow mononuclear cells were isolated by Ficoll-Hypaque density centrifugation and cryopreserved. This entry is derived from a study of T cells after posttransplantation cyclophosphamide (dated by TCRdb to 2016 to 2018). For the study in its entirety: Using TRB sequencing, the study followed how the T cell repertoire reconstituted after myeloablative bone marrow transplantation in which posttransplantation cyclophosphamide served as GVHD prophylaxis. TRB sequencing was also done on up to about 3 additional blood samples from 2 to 5.2 years after transplant in 3 patients, and on pretransplant blood from 4 patients. Samples from about 33 PTCy-treated patients, along with samples from 15 to 20 of their related bone marrow donors, underwent antigen receptor sequencing. Because TRA and TRB clonality correlated tightly in several samples, later TCR analyses were limited to TRB. Blood from all 35 or so PTCy patients with 1-year posttransplant specimens was subjected to TRB sequencing. Public TRB sequences were checked against a database of over 3,000 sequences associated with responses to pathogens, tumor antigens, self-antigens and alloantigens. Paper-wide results and their limitations: Donor-recipient similarity was low at 1-2 months but rose over the first year, and later blood repertoires were often dominated by donor CD8+ memory clones. Across approximately 45 patients, TRB clonality was highly associated with recipient CMV seropositivity and CMV reactivation, and diversity in PTCy patients was similar to diversity in CNI/methotrexate controls. The TRB repertoires of T cells infiltrating skin or GI tract showed only limited overlap with the TRB repertoires of T cells in blood.

Genomic DNA was used for TRB sequencing, which was performed with the immunoSEQ assay at survey resolution or with the hsTCRB kit. In the original analysis: The immunoSEQ software was used for initial read processing, and the LymphoSeq R package was used for repertoire analyses. Clonality was computed as 1 minus normalized Shannon entropy; Gini coefficient was also calculated for each TRB dataset. Phenotypes of unsorted samples were inferred by mapping TRB sequences from sorted subsets of the recipient or donor onto unsorted samples of the same recipient. In TCRdb, the immuneACCESS table is reduced to in-frame sequences with V and J assigned. These tables do not hold every clone; where another copy was compared, an unresolved V gene accounts for under half, and the others remain unexplained. The V and J calls and clone size are taken from that table; D and trimming were inferred from the DNA. The sample includes 11,000 or so clones, with over 2% observed a single time. The ten largest clonotypes hold around 16% of the sample.

Sequenced here: PBMCs, sampled after allogeneic stem cell transplant with posttransplant cyclophosphamide. The receptor was derived from a young adult male patient who received an allogeneic stem cell transplant from a related donor, was CMV-positive, and had no GVHD. A transplant means some T cells may be of graft donor rather than patient origin.

In nucleotides, the sequence is TGTGCCAGCAGCCCAAGCGGACCCTACGAGCAGTACTTC. This translates into CASSPSGPYEQYF. The V gene is TRBV7-3 and the J gene is TRBJ2-7, with TRBD2 perhaps the D gene, on 5 matching bases. V and J are truncated by 5 bases and 2 bases respectively, leaving an intervening sequence of 10 bases. The CDR3 runs 13 amino acids, cysteine and phenylalanine included. The retained sequence is limited to the CDR3, 39 bases, with the frame set at the first base. The germline V gene supplies CDR1 SGHTA and CDR2 FQGTGA.